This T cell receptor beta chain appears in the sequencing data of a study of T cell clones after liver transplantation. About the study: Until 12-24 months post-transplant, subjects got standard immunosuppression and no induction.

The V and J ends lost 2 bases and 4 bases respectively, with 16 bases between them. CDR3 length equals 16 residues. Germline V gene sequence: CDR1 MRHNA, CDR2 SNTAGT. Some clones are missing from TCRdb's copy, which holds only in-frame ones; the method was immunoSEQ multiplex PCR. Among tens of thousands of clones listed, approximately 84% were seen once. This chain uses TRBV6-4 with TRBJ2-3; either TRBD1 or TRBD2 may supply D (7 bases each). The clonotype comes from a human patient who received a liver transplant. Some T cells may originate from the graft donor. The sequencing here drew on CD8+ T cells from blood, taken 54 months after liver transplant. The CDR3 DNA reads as TGTGCCAGCAGTGACGAGGCAGGGGGAGGGTCAGATACGCAGTATTTT. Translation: CASSDEAGGGSDTQYF.